A selection of T cell receptor beta chains follows, all from one sample in a study of human CD8 memory T cell subsets. TCRdb re-called the 5' RACE reads; one entry per CDR3 protein, DNA not given. Its clone listing holds 10,000 to 11,000 distinct CDR3 sequences. Source material: CD8+ T cells from PBMCs. Receptors were obtained from a human donor in good health. The CDR3 runs from the conserved cysteine through the conserved F or W. The order of the fields is CDR3 protein, clone size, J gene, V gene. Where a row states a size, it is once, few, many or the class of an expanded clone; other rows omit it.

CDR3aa: CASSFSPYQGRSTDTQYF
abundance: -
j_gene: TRBJ2-3
v_gene: TRBV28

CDR3aa: CSVEIGKTEAFF
abundance: -
j_gene: TRBJ1-1
v_gene: TRBV29-1

CDR3aa: CASSLATDTQYF
abundance: -
j_gene: TRBJ2-3
v_gene: TRBV5-6

CDR3aa: CASSFGQGTTTYEQYF
abundance: medium-sized
j_gene: TRBJ2-7
v_gene: TRBV7-3

CDR3aa: CASSAYSGEHYEQYF
abundance: -
j_gene: TRBJ2-7
v_gene: TRBV9

CDR3aa: CATSDSSGTSFNEQFF
abundance: medium-sized
j_gene: TRBJ2-1
v_gene: TRBV24-1

CDR3aa: CASSPSGRGAGETQYF
abundance: -
j_gene: TRBJ2-5
v_gene: TRBV7-8

CDR3aa: CASSPLTGGEIDTGELFF
abundance: -
j_gene: TRBJ2-2
v_gene: TRBV27

CDR3aa: CSASGHILAGTMLLNEQFF
abundance: -
j_gene: TRBJ2-1
v_gene: TRBV20-1

CDR3aa: CASSSDYGYTF
abundance: -
j_gene: TRBJ1-2
v_gene: TRBV12-3/TRBV12-4

CDR3aa: CATSALEDRGIPGELFF
abundance: -
j_gene: TRBJ2-2
v_gene: TRBV24-1

CDR3aa: CASSLGGDTEAFF
abundance: medium-sized
j_gene: TRBJ1-1
v_gene: TRBV7-9

CDR3aa: CASSLALAGEYNEQFF
abundance: -
j_gene: TRBJ2-1
v_gene: TRBV7-6

CDR3aa: CASSGDMTVNYGYTF
abundance: -
j_gene: TRBJ1-2
v_gene: TRBV5-4

CDR3aa: CASSLGGSGATMYQETQYF
abundance: -
j_gene: TRBJ2-5
v_gene: TRBV5-1

CDR3aa: CASGTSGSGELFF
abundance: -
j_gene: TRBJ2-2
v_gene: TRBV6-5

CDR3aa: CSARGQGYEQYF
abundance: -
j_gene: TRBJ2-7
v_gene: TRBV20-1

CDR3aa: CASSLVGATYEQYF
abundance: medium-sized
j_gene: TRBJ2-7
v_gene: TRBV7-9

CDR3aa: CASSLSGGSSVITEAFF
abundance: -
j_gene: TRBJ1-1
v_gene: TRBV27